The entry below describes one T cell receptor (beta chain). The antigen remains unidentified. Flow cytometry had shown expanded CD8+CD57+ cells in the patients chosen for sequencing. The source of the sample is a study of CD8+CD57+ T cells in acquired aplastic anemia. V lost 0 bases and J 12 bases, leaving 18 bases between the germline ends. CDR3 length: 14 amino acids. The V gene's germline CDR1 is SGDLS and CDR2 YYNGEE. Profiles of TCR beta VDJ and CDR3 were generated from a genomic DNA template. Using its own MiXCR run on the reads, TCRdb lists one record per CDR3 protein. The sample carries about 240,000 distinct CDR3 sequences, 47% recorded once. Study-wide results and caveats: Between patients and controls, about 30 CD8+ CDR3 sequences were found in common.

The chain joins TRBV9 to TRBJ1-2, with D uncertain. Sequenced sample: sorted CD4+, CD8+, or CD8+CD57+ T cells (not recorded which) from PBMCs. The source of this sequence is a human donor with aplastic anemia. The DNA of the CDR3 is TGTGCCAGCAGCGTAGCCTGGGAACAAACTGGAAACACCTTC. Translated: CASSVAWEQTGNTF.